Listed here is a single T cell receptor (beta chain). This clone has just a few counts. It lacks a known antigen. The junction departs from germline at one end; a sequencing error may be responsible. The data were taken from a study of cytomegalovirus exposure and HLA in healthy donors listed by TCRdb under 2017. With regard to the full study: In an earlier analysis of 550 to 750 of the donors, around 290 Gb of sequence data and approximately 100 million unique TCR beta sequences from roughly 200 million T cells were reported. Among about 370 genotyped donors of the cohort, an average of roughly 230,000 unique TCR beta nucleotide sequences was sequenced per donor, of which about 18% were non-productive. Around 320 gigabases of sequencing data and 80 million or so unique TCR sequences were included in an early release covering several hundred HLA-typed donors. The study aimed to test whether cataloging public T cell receptors could reveal signatures of past pathogen exposure. Among the roughly 400 genotyped donors, approximately 81% belonged to the genetic ancestry cluster associated with self-reported Caucasian donors. Roughly 5 DR-DQ haplotypes were handled as single units for association and clustering, since linkage in the cohort was strong. Typing coverage varied by locus: about 629-640 donors for A, B, C, DRB1 and DQB1; about 520 for DQA1; over 600 for DPA1; 450 to 480 for DPB1. Donor age, sex, ethnicity and CMV serostatus were compiled together with the repertoire data. Using immunosequencing, the study profiled T cell repertoires from about 610 subjects and related those repertoires to cytomegalovirus serostatus. A later analysis re-analyzed previously published TCR beta repertoires from 550 to 700 donors and added high-resolution HLA genotyping to study TCR occurrence patterns. A later genetic analysis took genome-wide SNP genotypes for about 60% of the roughly 670 donors and used that subset as a discovery cohort. HLA typing covered class I and class II loci at four-digit resolution. An earlier analysis of approximately 630 of the donors applied high-throughput TCR beta sequencing to assess whether each TCR beta V gene segment acted as functional or pseudogenic. Every discovery cohort repertoire had been produced on one sequencing platform. Rather than using new phenotypic data, the later analysis identified candidate immune exposures from TCR beta sequences and from how often those sequences occurred across donors. High-throughput TCR immunosequencing, statistical association of individual TCRs with disease status, and machine learning were combined to predict cytomegalovirus infection status. Besides the first cohort of approximately 710 subjects, a separate validation cohort made up of 120 different subjects was used.

Libraries were prepared through the immunoSEQ multiplex PCR assay. The multiplex PCR relied on a mix of 60 forward primers for TCR Vbeta segments and 13 reverse primers for TCR Jbeta segments. The CDR3 region of rearranged TCR beta genes was amplified from genomic DNA by a multiplex PCR assay. Amplified TCR beta libraries were sequenced as 87-base-pair reads on the Illumina HiSeq System. Per the source publication's procedure: In a later analysis, 77 million or so unique TCR beta chains were counted across the 500 to 850 repertoires, and approximately 11 million of these chains were shared by at least two donors. A nearest-neighbor algorithm error-corrected the raw reads and collapsed the reads into unique sequences, merging closely related sequences to remove PCR and sequencing errors. V, D and J gene segments were assigned by aligning CDR3 sequences to IMGT reference sequences. For a sequence to be retained, a match of at least six nucleotides to both a V gene segment and a J gene segment was required. A rearrangement counted as productive if the CDR3 had no stop codons and remained in frame with V and J, and every other rearrangement counted as non-productive. CDR3 was defined by IMGT convention, running from the second conserved V-encoded cysteine to the conserved J-encoded phenylalanine. The earlier analysis of about 610 of the donors excluded sequences that lacked an unambiguous match to a single V gene segment. In an earlier analysis of almost 600 of the donors, a V segment was called functional when productive rearrangements were above 56.7%, and segregating when the standard deviation between donors exceeded 5%. A statistical classification framework was built to diagnose cytomegalovirus status from the catalog of TCR beta chain sequences. In a later analysis, V and J genes were assigned by comparing TCR nucleotide sequences against IMGT/GENE-DB human TR gene sequences. Using the TCRdist pipeline, a later analysis assigned CDR3 sequences along with most-parsimonious VDJ recombination scenarios. In a later analysis, each TCR beta chain was defined by its CDR3 amino acid sequence together with its V-gene family, and reads without a unique V-gene family were excluded. To address suspected cross-contamination and a sequencing artifact, a later analysis removed a few hundred highly shared, low-generation-probability nucleotide sequences. In a later analysis, a clonal expansion index was calculated for each public chain from normalized within-repertoire ranks of inferred template counts. Generation probabilities in a later analysis came from a VDJ recombination model fitted to out-of-frame rearrangements, and those results were checked against IGoR. In a later analysis, hypergeometric tests were used to score TCR-TCR, TCR-HLA and TCR-CMV co-occurrence, with a repertoire-size bias correction applied to TCR pairs. To estimate false discovery rates, a later analysis permuted the HLA or CMV assignments 20 times. In a later analysis, co-occurring TCRs were grouped with DBSCAN, and TCRdist sequence similarity was added when clustering was performed within HLA-allele-positive subsets. For co-occurrence clustering, repertoires with fewer than 30,000 or more than 120,000 public chains were excluded, along with several repertoires with anomalous nucleotide sharing. TCRdb retrieved this table from immuneACCESS and kept in-frame rearrangements only. Not all clones are present; in checked studies, unresolved V genes account for under half, and no reason is known for the remainder. V and J calls and clone size are copied from that table; D and trimming were computed from the DNA. The sample table records over 150,000 clones; 82% of these occur just once. Clones ranked in the top ten supply 5.5% to 7.5% of the sample.

General conclusions and limits of the study: The classifier was reported to diagnose cytomegalovirus status with high specificity and sensitivity in both the original cohort and the validation cohort. Most TCR sequences were seen in very few donors, while some public TCRs were found in many individuals. A further reported finding was that TCR beta sequences accurately predicted the HLA-A and HLA-B alleles for most subjects in the first cohort. Roughly uniform sequencing depth across donors was assumed in presence/absence analyses, although this assumption may not hold. Because some donors lacked HLA typing at each locus, the association tests relied only on the typed subset. In a later analysis, TCR association rates were found to vary across HLA loci, with the most associated TCRs seen for DRB1 alleles and the fewest for HLA-C alleles. A cluster of highly shared sequence variants was judged likely to represent a technical artifact of the sequencing pipeline. According to a later genetic analysis, donors in an Asian-associated ancestry cluster had fewer N-insertions in productive TCRs than the roughly 670-donor mean. A few of the identified cytomegalovirus-associated TCR beta chains were confirmed in vitro to be specific for cytomegalovirus antigens. Several of the top co-occurrence clusters appeared to be linked to parvovirus B19, influenza, CMV and Epstein-Barr virus, according to a later analysis. The only immune exposure information available for the cohort was CMV serostatus. A later analysis found that HLA-associated TCR beta chains were more clonally expanded and had lower generation probabilities than equally common non-associated chains. In the study, approximately 150 TCR beta chains were listed as associated with cytomegalovirus. The authors suggested that the approach could potentially be extended to other disease states and immunological phenotypes. A later genetic analysis associated a missense DCLRE1C variant with V-gene and J-gene trimming of TCR beta chains, and an independent cohort replicated the association. Strong co-occurrence of HLA alleles, especially DR and DQ, made assigning TCR associations to individual alleles difficult. Correlated functional status among segregating V segments might be attributable to linkage disequilibrium, but an unknown experimental factor could not be ruled out. A later analysis found that most CMV-associated TCR beta chains appeared HLA-restricted, with HLA associations seemingly driven largely by CMV exposure. Specific HLA alleles were associated with roughly 17,000 TCR beta sequences at a false discovery rate of 0.05 in a later analysis. In this cohort, only TCR beta chains were sequenced, and detectable features were limited by the absence of alpha or paired-chain data. An earlier analysis of 587 of the donors showed that most TCR beta V segments appeared in productive rearrangements either about 90% or about 30% of the time, which broadly matched IMGT annotations. Because counts were too low, about 18 rarely observed V segments, including chromosome 9 orphons, were left out of the earlier analysis of 587 of the donors.

The cohort was made up of about 610 healthy bone marrow donors. All cohort members were sampled while nominally healthy, although unrecorded immune exposures were likely present. The donor was CMV seropositive and belonged to the group of more than 250 seropositive cohort members. Each donor provided a peripheral blood sample, and peripheral blood mononuclear cells were used for TCR beta sequencing. Genomic DNA was extracted from the blood cell samples with the Qiagen DNeasy Blood Extraction Kit. The specimen sequenced was PBMCs. This TCR was recovered from a woman in her forties or fifties in good health and CMV-seropositive.

The DNA reads as follows: TGTGCCAGCAGTGAATTTGGGGGGGGTCAAGAGACCCAGTACTTC. This is translated as CASSEFGGGQETQYF. The chain uses TRBV10-3 and TRBJ2-5, and TRBD2 matches 7 of the central bases. Measured from the cysteine to the phenylalanine, the CDR3 is 15 residues long. Of the read, only the CDR3 DNA is kept; its 45 bases are in frame from base 1. In the germline V gene, CDR1 corresponds to ENHRY and CDR2 to SYGVKD.